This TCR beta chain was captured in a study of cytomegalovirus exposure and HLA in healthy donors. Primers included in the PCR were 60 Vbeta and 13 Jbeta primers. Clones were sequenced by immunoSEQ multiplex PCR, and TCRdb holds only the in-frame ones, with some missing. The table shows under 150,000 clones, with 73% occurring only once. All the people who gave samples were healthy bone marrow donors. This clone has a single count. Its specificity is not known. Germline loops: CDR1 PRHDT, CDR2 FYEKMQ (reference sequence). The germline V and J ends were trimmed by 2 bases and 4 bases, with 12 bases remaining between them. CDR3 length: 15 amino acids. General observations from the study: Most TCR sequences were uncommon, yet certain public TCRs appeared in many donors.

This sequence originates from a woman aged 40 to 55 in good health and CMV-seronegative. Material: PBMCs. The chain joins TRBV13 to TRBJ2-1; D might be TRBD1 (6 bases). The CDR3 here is CASSLTGLGYNEQFF. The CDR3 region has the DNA TGTGCCAGCAGCTTAACAGGGCTGGGGTACAATGAGCAGTTCTTC.